A single T cell receptor (beta chain) is shown here with its context. Its target is unknown. The sample originates from a study of T cell responses to AZD1222 COVID-19 vaccine. Findings and limits, study-wide: Within unmutated variant regions lay the reported targets of nearly half of spike-specific TCRs.

Germline values: CDR1 KGHSH, CDR2 LQKENI. Trimming pared 3 bases from V and 5 bases from J, leaving 13 bases between. The CDR3 contains 14 residues. Assay used: immunoSEQ multiplex PCR; TCRdb lists only in-frame clones, some missing. The sample lists 95,000 to 120,000 clones, about 86% occurring once. This clonotype originated in an adult in good health. The sample in question was peripheral blood, obtained on day 0 of AZD1222 vaccination. The chain combines TRBV18 with TRBJ1-1; D is possibly TRBD1 (5 bases). The CDR3 region is CASSPVQGGTEAFF. The CDR3, as DNA: TGTGCCAGCTCACCGGTTCAGGGTGGAACTGAAGCTTTCTTT.